This T cell receptor (beta chain) is from a study of PD-L1 blockade in urothelial cancer. The wider study: At some point between 2013 and 2015 therapy began: atezolizumab 1,200 mg intravenously every 3 weeks. Males with bladder-origin urothelial cancer constituted about nine tenths of the roughly 29 patients. Blood analysis occurred 3 weeks (second dose) and 6 weeks after treatment start.

The CDR3 has 15 residues. Germline CDR1 reads MGHRA; CDR2 reads YSYEKL. V lost 2 bases and J lost 8; bases outside the gene matches: 7. The assay was immunoSEQ multiplex PCR, and TCRdb's table has in-frame clones only and misses some. Here the sample spans 100,000 to 150,000 clones, approximately 88% being singletons. As for time point: pretreatment peripheral blood. V gene TRBV4-1 combines with J gene TRBJ1-4, with 8 positions matching TRBD1. The source is a man aged 45-65 years with urothelial cancer. This material consisted of PBMCs, taken around atezolizumab (anti-PD-L1) treatment. The CDR3 DNA reads TGCGCCAGCAGCCAACAATACAGGGGGGGCGAAAAACTGTTTTTT. Residues: CASSQQYRGGEKLFF.